Below are 32 T cell receptor beta chains sequenced from a single sample in a study of T-cell memory formation after mild COVID-19. Using its own MiXCR run on the 5' RACE reads, TCRdb lists one record per CDR3 protein. The profile shows about 350,000 distinct CDR3 sequences, approximately 15% of them singletons. Sequencing input: PBMCs or a T cell subset sorted from them (not recorded which). These receptors all come from a man between 18 and 29 years old who had mild COVID-19 (a few samples of this study predate the infection). Cell type and time point are not known.

The V call is TRBV11-2, the J call TRBJ2-2; 7 bases are shared with TRBD2. Germline values: CDR1 SGHAT, CDR2 FQNNGV. The CDR3 totals 15 residues. Trimming cost V 3 bases and J 5 bases; bases outside gene matches: 6. Written as DNA, the CDR3 is TGTGCCAGCAGCTTTAGCGGGCAGGAAACCGGGGAGCTGTTTTTT. It yields the protein CASSFSGQETGELFF.

This clonotype was seen more than once but under ten times. The chain has TRBV20-1 and TRBJ1-4, with 9 bases matching TRBD1. This CDR3 has 15 residues. The V gene's germline CDR1 is DFQATT and CDR2 SNEGSKA (reference sequence). With 2 bases clipped from V and 8 bases from J, the junction kept 9 bases outside the gene matches. CDR3 in DNA: TGCAGTGCTAGATTTGCCGGGACAGGGACCGAAAAACTGTTTTTT. This codes for CSARFAGTGTEKLFF.

There are many counts of this clonotype. This chain joins TRBV12-3 or TRBV12-4 and TRBJ1-2; no reliable D call. The CDR3 runs to 13 residues. V lost 7 bases and J 10 bases, leaving 19 bases between the germline ends. The CDR3 here is CASTFFGSSPYTF. CDR3 bases: TGTGCCAGCACCTTTTTCGGGAGCTCACCCTACACCTTC.

This rearrangement joins TRBV6-2 or TRBV6-3 to TRBJ2-5, with D possibly matching TRBD2 (7 bases). This CDR3 spans 16 amino acids. V lost 4 bases and J lost 3, with 18 bases in between. Germline V gene lookup returns CDR1 MNHEY and CDR2 SVGEGT. This CDR3 reads CASSSLSAGAKETQYF. CDR3 nucleotide sequence: TGTGCCAGCAGTTCGCTGTCTGCGGGGGCGAAAGAGACCCAGTACTTC.

V usage is TRBV29-1 and J usage is TRBJ2-5, with D possibly called TRBD1 or TRBD2 (5 bases each). Trimming shortened V by 6 bases and J by 4 bases, and 9 bases separated the two germline ends. Germline lookup yields CDR1 SQVTM and CDR2 ANQGSEA. The CDR3 loop spans 11 amino acids. The CDR3 DNA is TGCAGCGTGGGGGAAAGAGAGACCCAGTACTTC. Protein product: CSVGERETQYF.

This clonotype came up a few times. V usage is TRBV5-6 and J usage is TRBJ2-1; D gene unclear. The CDR3 is made up of 13 amino acids. Trimming shortened V by 1 base and J by 6 bases, and 8 bases separated the two germline ends. Germline V lookup: CDR1 SGHDT, CDR2 YYEEEE. CDR3 DNA sequence: TGTGCCAGCAGCTTGACAGCCACCAATGAGCAGTTCTTC. This gives the protein CASSLTATNEQFF.

This chain connects TRBV7-9 to TRBJ1-1; 9 bases line up with TRBD1. Germline V gene sequence: CDR1 SEHNR, CDR2 FQNEAQ (reference sequence). This CDR3 region has 16 residues. The trim removed 4 bases at V and 4 bases at J, leaving 10 bases unmatched. DNA of the CDR3: TGTGCCAGCAGCTCTCGGACAGGGGCCGTTACCACTGAAGCTTTCTTT. Translated, it gives CASSSRTGAVTTEAFF.

This chain uses TRBV12-3 or TRBV12-4 with TRBJ2-5; TRBD2 agrees at 10 bases. There are 15 residues in the CDR3. V shed 5 bases and J 4 bases; nucleotides not matched to a gene: 7. The CDR3 DNA reads as TGTGCCAGCAGTCCTACTAGCGGGGTCGGAGAGACCCAGTACTTC. Its protein product is CASSPTSGVGETQYF.

The rearrangement uses TRBV5-4 and TRBJ1-6; TRBD1 agrees at 7 bases. CDR1 is SGHNT and CDR2 is YYREEE in the germline V gene (reference sequence). CDR3 size: 14 residues. V trimming: 4 bases; J trimming: 7 bases; junction bases outside the gene matches: 5. CDR3 loop: CASSPQGTNSPLHF. The CDR3 nucleotides are TGTGCCAGCAGCCCACAGGGGACAAATTCACCCCTCCACTTT.

Many counts were recorded for this clonotype. The chain is built from TRBV10-3 and TRBJ1-2; TRBD1 matches 8 bases. CDR3 length: 14 amino acids. Germline V gene sequence: CDR1 ENHRY, CDR2 SYGVKD. Trimming at V came to 7 bases and at J to 3 bases, leaving 7 bases not matched to a gene. CDR3 in amino acids: CAIMGQAKDYGYTF. CDR3 coding DNA: TGTGCCATCATGGGACAGGCGAAGGACTATGGCTACACCTTC.

This clonotype was detected a few times. This chain links TRBV7-8 with TRBJ1-1; possible D gene TRBD1, 6 bases. The CDR3 runs to 16 residues. Germline V gene data show CDR1 as SGHVS and CDR2 as FQNEAQ. V dropped 2 bases and J dropped 5 bases, with 18 bases sitting between them. CDR3 nucleotides: TGTGCCAGCAGCTTAAGTTCCGGGGGCGGTTGGACTGAAGCTTTCTTT. Protein sequence: CASSLSSGGGWTEAFF. Full variable domain (remainder filled in from reference TRBV7-8 and TRBJ1-1): GAGVSQSPRYKVAKRGQDVALRCDPISGHVSLFWYQQALGQGPEFLTYFQNEAQLDKSGLPSDRFFAERPEGSVSTLKIQRTQQEDSAVYLCASSLSSGGGWTEAFFGQGTRLTVV.

The chain employs TRBV6-6 and TRBJ2-6; 11 bases are shared with TRBD1. Looked up from germline, CDR1 is MNHNY and CDR2 is SVGAGI (reference sequence). This CDR3 has 18 residues. V lost 4 bases to trimming and J lost 1 base; unmatched junction nucleotides: 6. The CDR3 sequence is CASSSWTGGYSGANVLTF. DNA for the CDR3: TGTGCCAGCAGTTCGTGGACAGGGGGCTATTCTGGGGCCAACGTCCTGACTTTC.

The chain combines TRBV7-6 with TRBJ2-5; TRBD2 matches at 9 bases. Per the germline V gene, CDR1 is SGHVS and CDR2 is FNYEAQ. V was pared by 1 base and J by 0 bases, with 3 bases of the junction left unmatched. The CDR3 sequence is 16 residues long. The CDR3 bases are TGTGCCAGCAGCTTAGGACTAGCGGAGAACCAAGAGACCCAGTACTTC. Translated, it gives CASSLGLAENQETQYF.

This clonotype was detected only a few times. The rearrangement uses TRBV5-1 and TRBJ1-2; D may be TRBD1 (5 bases). There are 13 residues in the CDR3. Germline lookup yields CDR1 SGHRS and CDR2 YFSETQ. V was cut by 0 bases and J by 6 bases, with 9 bases left in between. As DNA, the CDR3 is TGCGCCAGCAGCTTGGCGGGGGAGGATGGCTACACCTTC. Protein sequence: CASSLAGEDGYTF.

The chain recombines TRBV7-2 with TRBJ2-5; D possibly corresponds to TRBD2 (6 bases). Germline V lookup: CDR1 SGHTA, CDR2 FQGNSA. The V end lost 6 bases, the J end lost 2 bases, and 13 bases lay between the germline ends. The CDR3 totals 14 residues. This CDR3 is CASSYAGTQETQYF. The CDR3 DNA reads as TGTGCCAGCAGTTACGCCGGGACTCAAGAGACCCAGTACTTC.

The chain carries TRBV6-1 and TRBJ1-2, with a possible D match to TRBD1 (6 bases). Germline CDR1 is MNHNS and CDR2 is SASEGT. V lost 2 bases and J lost 5, with 15 bases in between. This CDR3 contains 15 residues. The CDR3 spells CASSEPYRQGYGYTF. CDR3 in DNA: TGTGCCAGCAGTGAACCCTACAGGCAGGGGTATGGCTACACCTTC.

The V and J genes are TRBV7-2 and TRBJ1-5; D not resolved. The CDR3 has 16 amino acids. From germline, CDR1 is SGHTA and CDR2 FQGNSA. Between the trimmed V and J ends, which lost 5 bases and 0 bases, there was a span of 14 bases. CDR3 loop: CASSRLGTYSNQPQHF. For the CDR3, the DNA is TGTGCCAGCAGCCGTCTCGGAACCTATAGCAATCAGCCCCAGCATTTT.

This clonotype was seen repeatedly, ten times or more. V is TRBV30 and J is TRBJ2-3; D is possibly TRBD1 or TRBD2 (5 bases each). Per germline, CDR1 GTSNPN and CDR2 SVGIG (reference sequence). V lost 0 bases and J 4 bases, leaving 8 bases between the germline ends. This CDR3 is built from 13 residues. The CDR3 nucleotides are TGTGCCTGGAGTGTTTTGGGGGCAGATACGCAGTATTTT. Translation gives CAWSVLGADTQYF.

This clonotype has more than one count but fewer than ten. This chain uses TRBV13 with TRBJ2-7; 7 bases agree with TRBD1. CDR3 size: 14 residues. The trim removed 5 bases at V and 2 bases at J, leaving 6 bases unmatched. CDR1 and CDR2 (germline): PRHDT, FYEKMQ (reference sequence). CDR3 in amino acids: CASSLRGGAYEQYF. The DNA of the CDR3 is TGTGCCAGCAGCCTCCGAGGGGGCGCCTACGAGCAGTACTTC.

This chain links TRBV12-3 or TRBV12-4 with TRBJ2-3; TRBD2 aligns across 11 bases. With V trimmed by 5 bases and J by 3 bases, 10 bases remained unmatched. The CDR3 spans 17 residues. CDR3 DNA: TGTGCCAGCAGTGACCGGGGTAGCGGGGGGGGGACAGATACGCAGTATTTT. Translation: CASSDRGSGGGTDTQYF.

V gene TRBV9 combines with J gene TRBJ2-1, with 8 bases lining up with TRBD1. Germline CDR1 is SGDLS and CDR2 is YYNGEE. Trimming cost V 6 bases and J 6 bases; bases outside gene matches: 8. The CDR3 loop spans 14 amino acids. CDR3 residues: CASTQGGVVNEQFF. For the CDR3, the DNA is TGTGCCAGCACACAGGGGGGAGTCGTCAATGAGCAGTTCTTC.

This clonotype was seen a handful of times. The V and J genes are TRBV11-2 and TRBJ2-5; maybe TRBD2 (5 bases). V lost 3 bases to trimming and J lost 7 bases, with 9 bases between them. Germline V CDR1 and CDR2: SGHAT, FQNNGV. The CDR3 extends over 12 amino acids. CDR3: CASSLHLATQYF. The CDR3 region has the DNA TGTGCCAGCAGCTTGCACCTAGCGACCCAGTACTTC. The entire variable domain, with the rest obtained from reference TRBV11-2 and TRBJ2-5, is as follows: EAGVAQSPRYKIIEKRQSVAFWCNPISGHATLYWYQQILGQGPKLLIQFQNNGVVDDSQLPKDRFSAERLKGVDSTLKIQPAKLEDSAVYLCASSLHLATQYFGPGTRLLVL.

This clonotype was observed a handful of times. The genes are TRBV20-1 and TRBJ1-5, with unresolved D. Germline V gene data show CDR1 as DFQATT and CDR2 as SNEGSKA (reference sequence). Trimming took 3 bases from V and 4 from J, leaving 7 bases between them. The CDR3 runs 12 residues. DNA for the CDR3: TGCAGTGCTAGTAGGCGAAATCAGCCCCAGCATTTT. Translated: CSASRRNQPQHF.

CDR3 nucleotide sequence: TGTGCCAGCAGCGTAGAAGGGACGGCCTATGGCTACACCTTC. It specifies CASSVEGTAYGYTF. The chain carries TRBV9 and TRBJ1-2; TRBD1 is a possible D gene (5 bases). The CDR3 covers 14 residues. The germline V gene encodes CDR1 SGDLS and CDR2 YYNGEE. V lost 0 bases and J 4 bases, leaving 10 bases between the germline ends.

This chain connects TRBV18 to TRBJ2-7, with 7 bases fitting TRBD1. CDR3 length: 16 amino acids. The V segment lost 3 bases and the J segment 4 bases; nucleotides outside the gene matches: 12. Germline V CDR1 and CDR2: KGHSH, LQKENI. The DNA for the CDR3 is TGTGCCAGCTCACCCCTAAGAGTAGGGGGCTTATACGAGCAGTACGTC. As protein: CASSPLRVGGLYEQYV.

The chain recombines TRBV9 with TRBJ2-5; D is possibly TRBD2 (6 bases). V was clipped by 0 bases and J by 4 bases, with 10 bases between them. CDR1 and CDR2 from the germline V gene are SGDLS and YYNGEE. This CDR3 has 14 amino acids. As DNA, the CDR3 is TGTGCCAGCAGCGTAGGCGGGGTCGTAGAGACCCAGTACTTC. Its translation is CASSVGGVVETQYF.

This clonotype has a handful of counts. The chain recombines TRBV5-1 with TRBJ2-3; tentatively, D is TRBD2 (5 bases). V lost 7 bases to trimming and J lost 2 bases, with 14 bases between them. CDR1 is SGHRS, CDR2 YFSETQ, per germline. CDR3 length: 14 residues. CDR3 bases: TGCGCCAGCTCCCACGAGCGGCTCACAGATACGCAGTATTTT. The encoded protein is CASSHERLTDTQYF.

This clonotype was detected only a few times. This chain uses TRBV5-5 with TRBJ2-7, with D perhaps matching TRBD2 (5 bases). Trimming pared 2 bases from V and 1 base from J, leaving 13 bases between. Germline V gene lookup returns CDR1 SGHKS and CDR2 YYEKEE (reference sequence). The CDR3 consists of 15 residues. CDR3 sequence reads: CASSFGFRRSYEQYF. The CDR3 DNA sequence: TGTGCCAGCAGCTTTGGGTTCAGGAGGTCCTACGAGCAGTACTTC. Filled out from reference TRBV5-5 and TRBJ2-7, the complete variable domain reads DAGVTQSPTHLIKTRGQQVTLRCSPISGHKSVSWYQQVLGQGPQFIFQYYEKEERGRGNFPDRFSARQFPNYSSELNVNALLLGDSALYLCASSFGFRRSYEQYFGPGTRLTVT.

The gene calls are TRBV20-1 and TRBJ2-3; a weak D match, TRBD2 (6 bases). Germline lookup yields CDR1 DFQATT and CDR2 SNEGSKA (reference sequence). Trimming cost V 0 bases and J 9 bases, with 13 bases left between them. This CDR3 region has 13 residues. In DNA form, the CDR3 reads TGCAGTGCTAGAGATCGACTGGAGGGGACGCAGTATTTT. It encodes CSARDRLEGTQYF.

The chain has TRBV6-5 and TRBJ2-5; 8 bases are shared with TRBD2. The germline gives CDR1 MNHEY, CDR2 SVGAGI. J lost 1 base, V lost 2 bases, and 6 bases had no gene match. There are 16 residues in the CDR3. This chain's CDR3 is CASSYDLAGSQETQYF. CDR3 coding DNA: TGTGCCAGCAGTTACGACTTAGCGGGGAGCCAAGAGACCCAGTACTTC.

This chain joins TRBV9 and TRBJ1-2; unclear D gene. Germline lookup yields CDR1 SGDLS and CDR2 YYNGEE. V lost 0 bases, J lost 2 bases, and 8 bases lay in between. This CDR3 region has 14 residues. CDR3 in amino acids: CASSVAVTNYGYTF. In nucleotides, the CDR3 is TGTGCCAGCAGCGTAGCGGTGACGAACTATGGCTACACCTTC. Filled out from reference TRBV9 and TRBJ1-2, the complete variable domain reads DSGVTQTPKHLITATGQRVTLRCSPRSGDLSVYWYQQSLDQGLQFLIQYYNGEERAKGNILERFSAQQFPDLHSELNLSSLELGDSALYFCASSVAVTNYGYTFGSGTRLTVV.

The sample holds a few counts of this clonotype. The V and J genes are TRBV6-2 or TRBV6-3 and TRBJ1-6; 10 bases are a match to TRBD1. There are 15 residues in the CDR3. Germline V gene data show CDR1 as MNHEY and CDR2 as SVGEGT. The V and J ends lost 5 bases and 11 bases, in that order; junction bases with no gene match: 9. In DNA, the CDR3 is TGTGCCAGCAGTCAAGCCGGGACAGGGGACCCACCCCTCCACTTT. It encodes CASSQAGTGDPPLHF.